A selection of T cell receptor beta chains follows, all from one sample in a study of Ad26.COV2.S vaccination and SARS-CoV-2 variants. The assay was immunoSEQ multiplex PCR, and TCRdb's table has in-frame clones only and misses some. The data show some 45,000 clones, with roughly four fifths seen just once and around half held by the top ten. Material: peripheral blood, obtained after recovery from COVID-19. The receptors stem from a human donor who had recovered from COVID-19. Both conserved end residues are trimmed from each CDR3. D genes are given only for firm matches.

J	D	length	V	CDR3
TRBJ2-5	.	10	TRBV28	ASSSRGVTQY
TRBJ2-1	TRBD2	12	TRBV24-1	ATSSGTSYNEQF
TRBJ1-1	.	13	TRBV6-5	ASSYQTYGATEAF
TRBJ1-2	.	9	TRBV20-1	SAEQGGGYT
TRBJ1-2	TRBD1	14	TRBV5-4	ASSLAGQGAMYGYT
TRBJ1-2	.	12	TRBV18	ASSPGGPNYGYT
TRBJ2-3	.	12	TRBV7-9	ASSLGSSTDTQY
TRBJ2-3	TRBD2	16	TRBV28	ASSLMTVAGGRTDTQY
TRBJ2-7	TRBD1	12	TRBV7-9	ASSSSRDSYEQY
TRBJ1-1	TRBD1	14	TRBV18	ASSPQQGRMNTEAF
TRBJ2-2	TRBD1	13	TRBV2	ASSPMGTGAGELF
TRBJ2-3	TRBD2	12	TRBV9	ASSVSGGTDTQY
TRBJ1-1	TRBD1	11	TRBV18	ASSSTGGTEAF
TRBJ1-4	TRBD1	13	TRBV7-9	ASSTDRGQGEKLF
TRBJ2-7	.	13	TRBV27	ASSLLGQNSYEQY
TRBJ1-2	.	14	TRBV9	ASSSKGASGDYGYT
TRBJ1-2	TRBD1	13	TRBV3-1/TRBV3-2	ASSQATGPYYGYT
TRBJ1-2	.	11	TRBV12-3/TRBV12-4	ASSLEGSYGYT
TRBJ2-3	TRBD1	13	TRBV5-5	ASSSTGGQADTQY
TRBJ1-2	.	12	TRBV7-9	ASSPMGGAEGYT
TRBJ1-4	.	12	TRBV29-1	SVPWGDTNEKLF
TRBJ1-1	.	12	TRBV7-2	ASSFLLGKTEAF
TRBJ1-2	.	12	TRBV29-1	SVDREGGGYGYT
TRBJ1-2	.	13	TRBV18	ASSPSPGPNYGYT
TRBJ2-7	TRBD1	12	TRBV27	ASRIIGQVNEQY
TRBJ2-2	.	13	TRBV4-1	ASSQGSGRSGELF
TRBJ1-1	TRBD1	13	TRBV30	AWSLGQGAIGEAF
TRBJ1-1	.	13	TRBV29-1	SVDRAQSMNTEAF
TRBJ2-1	TRBD2	12	TRBV7-2	ASSRSGGQNEQF
TRBJ1-5	.	11	TRBV19	ASSISGLQPQH
TRBJ2-5	TRBD2	13	TRBV7-2	ASSLGTRRVETQY
TRBJ1-1	TRBD1	13	TRBV7-9	ASSFTGDRATEAF
TRBJ2-3	TRBD2	14	TRBV10-1	ASSEGTSGSTDTQY
TRBJ1-2	TRBD1	12	TRBV2	ASGRTGGADGYT
TRBJ1-2	TRBD1	14	TRBV7-2	ASSRQAGGLAKGYT